The 11 T cell receptor beta chains below come from one sample, sequenced in a study of cytomegalovirus exposure and HLA in healthy donors. This PCR relied on a set of 60 Vbeta primers and 13 Jbeta primers. Clones were read by immunoSEQ multiplex PCR, and TCRdb kept only the in-frame ones, dropping some. The repertoire holds about 190,000 clones, with approximately 78% as singletons. The sequenced sample consisted of PBMCs. These receptors were taken from a woman aged 18-29 years in good health and CMV-seronegative.

This clone has more than one count but fewer than ten. This rearrangement joins TRBV6-1 to TRBJ1-4; D not certain. Germline V gives CDR1 MNHNS, CDR2 SASEGT. CDR3 length equals 16 residues. Trimming left V 1 base short and J 4 bases short, with 13 bases between. CDR3 in amino acids: CASSEDPGLFNEKLFF. CDR3 in DNA: TGTGCCAGCAGTGAAGATCCAGGTCTGTTTAATGAAAAACTGTTTTTT.

The chain combines TRBV6-5 with TRBJ1-1, with D perhaps matching TRBD1 (5 bases). The germline CDR1 and CDR2 sequences are MNHEY and SVGAGI. The CDR3 is made up of 15 amino acids. Between the trimmed V and J ends, which lost 0 bases and 5 bases, there was a span of 13 bases. In nucleotides, the CDR3 is TGTGCCAGCAGTTACTCGGCGGGGGGTGAGACTGAAGCTTTCTTT. Translating gives CASSYSAGGETEAFF.

The chain links TRBV28 to TRBJ2-5, with a weak D call TRBD1 (5 bases). The ends were cut back, 5 bases at V and 7 bases at J, with 20 bases in the middle. Germline V gives CDR1 MDHEN, CDR2 SYDVKM. The CDR3 loop spans 15 amino acids. CDR3 DNA sequence: TGTGCCAGCAGTCCGCCCGTACAGGCGATAGGGACCCAGTACTTC. It yields the protein CASSPPVQAIGTQYF.

The genes are TRBV15 and TRBJ1-4; the D is unclear. The CDR3 consists of 11 residues. Germline V gene data show CDR1 as LNHNV and CDR2 as YYDKDF (reference sequence). Trimming took 6 bases from V and 8 from J, leaving 7 bases between them. CDR3 DNA: TGTGCCACCAGTCAGCGAGAAAAACTGTTTTTT. It codes for CATSQREKLFF.

The chain joins TRBV18 to TRBJ1-6, with a tentative D call TRBD1 (5 bases). The CDR3 extends over 14 amino acids. The V gene's germline CDR1 is KGHSH and CDR2 LQKENI. Trimming stripped 6 bases from V and 8 bases from J, with 14 bases between. The CDR3 bases are TGTGCCAGCTCTCAGACGGGAGGGGATTCACCCCTCCACTTT. Translation gives CASSQTGGDSPLHF.

As DNA, the CDR3 is TGTGCCAGCAGGGGAGACTCACTGGAGGGGCAGTACTTC. The encoded protein is CASRGDSLEGQYF. The chain employs TRBV6-4 and TRBJ2-7, with TRBD2 as a possible D gene (6 bases). CDR1 and CDR2 (germline): MRHNA, SNTAGT. Trimming removed 6 bases from V and 9 bases from J, with 18 bases in between. This CDR3 is built from 13 residues.

This chain joins TRBV23-1 and TRBJ1-1, with D possibly TRBD1 on 5 matching bases. TRBV23-1 belongs to the ORF category, with a function that is uncertain. This CDR3 has 14 residues. Trimming left V 5 bases short and J 4 bases short, with 14 bases between. The DNA for the CDR3 is TGCGCCAGCAGTACCGGGACGGGAGTCACTGAAGCTTTCTTT. Its translation: CASSTGTGVTEAFF.

The V gene is TRBV11-2, the J gene TRBJ2-5, with 8 nucleotides matching TRBD2. Germline CDR1 is SGHAT and CDR2 is FQNNGV. The V and J ends lost 3 bases and 7 bases, in that order; junction bases with no gene match: 10. The CDR3 extends over 15 amino acids. The CDR3 is CASSFTGLAEGTQYF. CDR3 DNA: TGTGCCAGCAGCTTTACTGGACTAGCTGAGGGGACCCAGTACTTC.

This chain uses TRBV9 with TRBJ1-2, with TRBD1 identical over 8 bases. CDR3 length equals 13 residues. After removal of 3 bases from V and 8 bases from J, the junction contained 6 bases not matched to a gene. CDR1 and CDR2 (germline): SGDLS, YYNGEE. Here the CDR3 DNA reads TGTGCCAGCAGCGCACAGGGGGTGAACGGCTACACCTTC. Amino acids: CASSAQGVNGYTF.

V and J are TRBV29-1 and TRBJ1-5; 7 nucleotides agree with TRBD1. Per germline, CDR1 SQVTM and CDR2 ANQGSEA. Trimming at V came to 6 bases and at J to 7 bases, leaving 9 bases not matched to a gene. The length of the CDR3 is 13 residues. The CDR3, as DNA: TGCAGCGTCGCGACAGGGAGCCACCAGCCCCAGCATTTT. Translation: CSVATGSHQPQHF.

This clone occurred once. V gene TRBV27 combines with J gene TRBJ1-1; D gene uncertain. Trimming left V 0 bases short and J 6 bases short, with 14 bases between. The CDR3 spans 15 residues. From germline, CDR1 is MNHEY and CDR2 SMNVEV (reference sequence). The CDR3 coding sequence is TGTGCCAGCAGTTTATCCCCCTTCGACAACTCTGAAGCTTTCTTT. It codes for CASSLSPFDNSEAFF.